This T cell receptor (beta chain) was captured by sequencing in a study of beta chain features in type 1 diabetes. The authors reverse transcribed all of the isolated RNA, so sequencing captured expressed TCRB transcripts. Sequencing of naive, central memory and regulatory T cell samples gave an average of around 3.8 million reads. Method: immunoSEQ multiplex PCR; TCRdb's copy keeps in-frame clones and lacks some. The top ten clones hold roughly 0.016% of a sample with roughly 340,000 clones, roughly 14% of them seen once. This clone was counted between two and nine times. What it recognizes is unknown. Findings and limits, study-wide: The study found that naive, central memory and Treg TCRB repertoires appeared more similar in patients than in healthy donors. Among all four CD4+ subsets, Type 1 diabetes patients had TCRB CDR3s that were moderately but significantly shorter.

The sequence was collected from a woman under 30 with type 1 diabetes. The sample taken for sequencing was naive CD4+ T cells from blood.

The CDR3 region has the DNA TGTGCCAGCAGCTCCCAGGACGGGGGGGACACTGAAGCTTTCTTT. It is translated as CASSSQDGGDTEAFF. This chain joins TRBV13 and TRBJ1-1, with D perhaps TRBD1 (5 bases). Germline V gene lookup returns CDR1 PRHDT and CDR2 FYEKMQ (reference sequence). Trimming left V 4 bases short and J 3 bases short, with 15 bases between. This CDR3 has 15 residues. Full variable domain (outside the CDR3, taken from reference TRBV13 and TRBJ1-1): AAGVIQSPRHLIKEKRETATLKCYPIPRHDTVYWYQQGPGQDPQFLISFYEKMQSDKGSIPDRFSAQQFSDYHSELNMSSLELGDSALYFCASSSQDGGDTEAFFGQGTRLTVV.